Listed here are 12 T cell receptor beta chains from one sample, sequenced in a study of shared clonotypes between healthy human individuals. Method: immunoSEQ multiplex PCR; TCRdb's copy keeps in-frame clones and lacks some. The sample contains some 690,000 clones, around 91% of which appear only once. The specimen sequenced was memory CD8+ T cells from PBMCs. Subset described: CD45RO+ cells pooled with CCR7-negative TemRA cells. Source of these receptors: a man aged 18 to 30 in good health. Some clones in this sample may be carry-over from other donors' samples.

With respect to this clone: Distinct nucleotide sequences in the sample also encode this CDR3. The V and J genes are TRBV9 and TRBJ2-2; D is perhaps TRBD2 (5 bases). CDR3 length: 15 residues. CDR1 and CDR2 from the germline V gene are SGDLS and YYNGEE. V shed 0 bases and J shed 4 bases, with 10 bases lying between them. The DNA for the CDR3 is TGTGCCAGCAGCGTAGGTGGGAGTGGCACCGGGGAGCTGTTTTTT. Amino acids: CASSVGGSGTGELFF.

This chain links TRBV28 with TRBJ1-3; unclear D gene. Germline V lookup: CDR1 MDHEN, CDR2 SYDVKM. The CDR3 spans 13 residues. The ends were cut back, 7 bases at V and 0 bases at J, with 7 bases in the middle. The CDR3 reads CASNLISGNTIYF. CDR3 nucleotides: TGTGCCAGCAATCTAATCTCTGGAAACACCATATATTTT. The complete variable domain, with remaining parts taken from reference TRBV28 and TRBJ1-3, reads DVKVTQSSRYLVKRTGEKVFLECVQDMDHENMFWYRQDPGLGLRLIYFSYDVKMKEKGDIPEGYSVSREKKERFSLILESASTNQTSMYLCASNLISGNTIYFGEGSWLTVV.

The CDR3 sequence is CASSSEGAGNQPQHF. The CDR3 DNA sequence: TGTGCCAGCAGTTCCGAGGGGGCGGGCAATCAGCCCCAGCATTTT. The chain couples TRBV6-5 to TRBJ1-5; 7 bases are a match to TRBD1. V shed 4 bases, J shed 2 bases, and the junction held 5 bases outside the gene matches. Germline CDR1 and CDR2: MNHEY and SVGAGI. The CDR3 contains 15 residues.

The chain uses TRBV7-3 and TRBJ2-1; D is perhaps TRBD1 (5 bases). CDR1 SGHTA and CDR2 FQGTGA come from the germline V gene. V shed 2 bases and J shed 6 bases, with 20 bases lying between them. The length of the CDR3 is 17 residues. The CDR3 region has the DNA TGTGCCAGCAGCTTACAGGTCCGAGACAGTCAATTCAATGAGCAGTTCTTC. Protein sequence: CASSLQVRDSQFNEQFF. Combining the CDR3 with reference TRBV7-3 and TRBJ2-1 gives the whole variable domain GAGVSQTPSNKVTEKGKYVELRCDPISGHTALYWYRQSLGQGPEFLIYFQGTGAADDSGLPNDRFFAVRPEGSVSTLKIQRTERGDSAVYLCASSLQVRDSQFNEQFFGPGTRLTVL.

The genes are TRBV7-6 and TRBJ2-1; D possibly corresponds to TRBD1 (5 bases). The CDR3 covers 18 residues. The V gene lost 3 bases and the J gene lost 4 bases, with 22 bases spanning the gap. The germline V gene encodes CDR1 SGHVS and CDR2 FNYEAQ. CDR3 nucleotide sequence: TGTGCCAGCAGCTTCTCAGGGTTATCGGTAGTTGGGTACAATGAGCAGTTCTTC. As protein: CASSFSGLSVVGYNEQFF.

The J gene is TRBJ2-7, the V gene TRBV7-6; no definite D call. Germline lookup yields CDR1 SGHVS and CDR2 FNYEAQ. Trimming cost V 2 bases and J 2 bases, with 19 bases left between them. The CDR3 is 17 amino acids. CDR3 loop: CASSLPKLGPKPYEQYF. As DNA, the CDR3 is TGTGCCAGCAGCTTACCCAAGCTTGGGCCAAAACCCTACGAGCAGTACTTC.

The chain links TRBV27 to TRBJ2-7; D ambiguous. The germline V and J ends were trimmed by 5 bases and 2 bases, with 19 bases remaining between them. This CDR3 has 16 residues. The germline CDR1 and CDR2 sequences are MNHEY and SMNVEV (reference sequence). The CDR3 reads CASSPFLVSRPYEQYF. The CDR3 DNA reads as TGTGCCAGCAGTCCCTTTTTAGTCTCTCGGCCCTACGAGCAGTACTTC.

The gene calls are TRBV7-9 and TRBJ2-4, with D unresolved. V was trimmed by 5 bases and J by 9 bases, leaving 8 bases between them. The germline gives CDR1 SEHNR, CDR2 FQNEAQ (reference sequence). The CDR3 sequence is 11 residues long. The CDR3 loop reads CASSGLGIQYF. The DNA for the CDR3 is TGTGCCAGCAGCGGGCTAGGCATTCAGTACTTC.

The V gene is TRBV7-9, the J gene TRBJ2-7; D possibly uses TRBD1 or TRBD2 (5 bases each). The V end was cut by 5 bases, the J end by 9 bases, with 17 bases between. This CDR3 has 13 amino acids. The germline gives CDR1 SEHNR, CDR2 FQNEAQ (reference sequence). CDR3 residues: CASSEGWDRGQYF. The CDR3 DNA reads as TGTGCCAGCAGCGAAGGGTGGGACCGGGGGCAGTACTTC.

CDR3: CASSQYPPASGTYNEQFF. The CDR3 coding sequence is TGCGCCAGCAGCCAATACCCCCCCGCTAGCGGGACCTACAATGAGCAGTTCTTC. The gene calls are TRBV4-1 and TRBJ2-1; 9 nucleotides agree with TRBD2. J lost 2 bases, V lost 2 bases, and 10 bases had no gene match. Germline V gene lookup returns CDR1 MGHRA and CDR2 YSYEKL. The CDR3 is 18 amino acids.

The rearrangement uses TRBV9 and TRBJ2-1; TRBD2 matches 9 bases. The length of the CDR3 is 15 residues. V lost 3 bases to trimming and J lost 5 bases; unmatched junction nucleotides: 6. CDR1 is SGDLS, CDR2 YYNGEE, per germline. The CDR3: CASSGLAGEHNEQFF. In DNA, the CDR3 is TGTGCCAGCAGCGGATTAGCGGGAGAACACAATGAGCAGTTCTTC.

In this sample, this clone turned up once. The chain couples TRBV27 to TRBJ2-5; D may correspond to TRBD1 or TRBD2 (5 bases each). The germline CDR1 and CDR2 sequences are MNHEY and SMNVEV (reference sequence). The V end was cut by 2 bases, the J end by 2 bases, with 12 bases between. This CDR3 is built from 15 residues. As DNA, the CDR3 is TGTGCCAGCAGTTTAATGGGACGGCTTCAAGAGACCCAGTACTTC. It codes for CASSLMGRLQETQYF.